Each of the 16 T cell receptor beta chains below was sequenced from the same sample in a study of memory CD4+ T cells and cytomegalovirus serostatus. Clones were read by immunoSEQ multiplex PCR, and TCRdb kept only the in-frame ones, dropping some. The sample lists around 60,000 clones; around 86% were seen once. The sort gate was single viable CD3+CD4+CD8-CD45RO+ cells for memory CD4+ T cells. The sequenced sample was memory CD4+ T cells from blood. These receptors all stem from an adult in good health and CMV-seronegative.

J is TRBJ2-6 and V is TRBV5-1; D not certain. The CDR3 length is 15 residues. Germline V gene sequence: CDR1 SGHRS, CDR2 YFSETQ. The germline V and J ends were trimmed by 0 bases and 3 bases, with 7 bases remaining between them. CDR3 sequence: CASSLVTRGANVLTF. In nucleotides, the CDR3 is TGCGCCAGCAGCTTGGTGACACGTGGGGCCAACGTCCTGACTTTC.

This clone has only a few counts. The chain carries TRBV2 and TRBJ1-1; D uncertain. V lost 5 bases, J lost 5 bases, and 9 bases lay in between. The CDR3 runs 12 residues. The V gene's germline CDR1 is SNHLY and CDR2 FYNNEI. The CDR3 loop is CASSPRETEAFF. The CDR3, as DNA: TGTGCCAGCAGTCCCCGGGAGACTGAAGCTTTCTTT.

This clone was counted only a few times. CDR3 residues: CASSPSGTATGELFF. The CDR3 coding sequence is TGTGCCAGCTCACCATCAGGGACTGCTACCGGGGAGCTGTTTTTT. The chain links TRBV18 to TRBJ2-2; TRBD2 is a possible D gene (6 bases). The V and J ends lost 2 bases and 5 bases respectively, with 12 bases between them. This CDR3 is 15 amino acids long. The germline V gene has CDR1 KGHSH and CDR2 LQKENI.

For this clone: This sample also contains other DNA sequences that code for the same CDR3. This sequence joins TRBV6-5 and TRBJ2-7; possibly TRBD1 for D (6 bases). Germline assignment: CDR1 MNHEY and CDR2 SVGAGI. The CDR3 totals 12 residues. V lost 4 bases and J lost 4, with 8 bases in between. CDR3 nucleotide sequence: TGTGCCAGCAGTTCAGGGGTGTACGAGCAGTACTTC. It encodes CASSSGVYEQYF.

The chain recombines TRBV18 with TRBJ1-1; possible D gene TRBD1, 5 bases. CDR3 length equals 16 residues. The germline V gene encodes CDR1 KGHSH and CDR2 LQKENI. Trimming pared 3 bases from V and 1 base from J, leaving 15 bases between. The CDR3 bases are TGTGCCAGCTCACCCCCTTCGGGACGGGGGAACACTGAAGCTTTCTTT. It translates to CASSPPSGRGNTEAFF.

V gene TRBV7-2 combines with J gene TRBJ2-1; TRBD1 matches at 10 bases. The CDR3 length is 14 residues. Germline CDR1 and CDR2: SGHTA and FQGNSA. J gave up 6 bases and V 4 bases, and 3 bases lay outside the gene matches. This chain's CDR3 is CASSYGTGVNEQFF. CDR3 nucleotides: TGTGCCAGCAGCTACGGGACAGGGGTCAATGAGCAGTTCTTC. The full variable domain, its missing parts supplied by reference TRBV7-2 and TRBJ2-1, is GAGVSQSPSNKVTEKGKDVELRCDPISGHTALYWYRQSLGQGLEFLIYFQGNSAPDKSGLPSDRFSAERTGGSVSTLTIQRTQQEDSAVYLCASSYGTGVNEQFFGPGTRLTVL.

In this sample, this clone is medium-sized. V and J are TRBV6-1 and TRBJ2-3; 9 bases are a match to TRBD2. With 1 base clipped from V and 5 bases from J, the junction kept 7 bases outside the gene matches. The CDR3 length is 16 residues. Germline loops: CDR1 MNHNS, CDR2 SASEGT. CDR3: CASSEGVSGGQDTQYF. The CDR3, as DNA: TGTGCCAGCAGTGAAGGGGTTAGCGGGGGTCAAGATACGCAGTATTTT.

The V call is TRBV7-7, the J call TRBJ2-7; no definite D call. V lost 5 bases and J 5 bases, leaving 13 bases between the germline ends. Germline values: CDR1 SSHAT, CDR2 FNYEAQ (reference sequence). CDR3 size: 13 residues. CDR3 bases: TGTGCCAGCAGCCTCAGCGAGGCAGACGAGCAGTACTTC. It is translated as CASSLSEADEQYF.

The chain links TRBV6-1 to TRBJ1-2, with a possible D match to TRBD1 (6 bases). CDR3 size: 12 residues. The V gene lost 4 bases and the J gene lost 8 bases, with 11 bases spanning the gap. The germline CDR1 and CDR2 sequences are MNHNS and SASEGT. The CDR3 is CASSVQGAGYTF. DNA for the CDR3: TGTGCCAGCAGTGTACAGGGAGCGGGCTACACCTTC.

This clone was detected only a few times. The CDR3 spells CASRPGTWEANTGELFF. The CDR3 DNA follows: TGTGCCAGCAGACCCGGGACATGGGAGGCGAACACCGGGGAGCTGTTTTTT. V gene TRBV11-2 combines with J gene TRBJ2-2; D is possibly TRBD1 or TRBD2 (6 bases each). Germline assignment: CDR1 SGHAT and CDR2 FQNNGV. V shed 6 bases and J shed 0 bases, with 17 bases lying between them. This CDR3 is 17 amino acids long.

The J gene is TRBJ2-7, the V gene TRBV11-1; TRBD1 agrees at 8 bases. CDR1 and CDR2 from the germline V gene are SGHAT and FQDESV (reference sequence). The CDR3 consists of 18 residues. J lost 5 bases, V lost 0 bases, and 15 bases had no gene match. CDR3 loop: CASSLAATGASSGNEQYF. The CDR3 region has the DNA TGTGCCAGCAGCTTAGCAGCGACAGGGGCTTCCTCGGGAAACGAGCAGTACTTC.

Only a few counts were recorded for this clone. V usage is TRBV5-1 and J usage is TRBJ2-3; tentatively, D is TRBD1 or TRBD2 (5 bases each). This CDR3 spans 14 amino acids. Germline assignment: CDR1 SGHRS and CDR2 YFSETQ. Trimming pared 0 bases from V and 6 bases from J, leaving 11 bases between. The CDR3 nucleotides are TGCGCCAGCAGCTTGGAGGGGCGAGGGGATACGCAGTATTTT. Amino acids: CASSLEGRGDTQYF. The full variable domain, completed using reference TRBV5-1 and TRBJ2-3, is KAGVTQTPRYLIKTRGQQVTLSCSPISGHRSVSWYQQTPGQGLQFLFEYFSETQRNKGNFPGRFSGRQFSNSRSEMNVSTLELGDSALYLCASSLEGRGDTQYFGPGTRLTVL.

This chain uses TRBV2 with TRBJ2-6; D ambiguous. V lost 4 bases and J 0 bases, leaving 7 bases between the germline ends. The CDR3 length is 15 residues. Looked up from germline, CDR1 is SNHLY and CDR2 is FYNNEI. The CDR3 DNA is TGTGCCAGCAGTGGTGGGATCTCTGGGGCCAACGTCCTGACTTTC. Translating gives CASSGGISGANVLTF.

The chain has TRBV7-9 and TRBJ1-5, with D perhaps matching TRBD1 (5 bases). Germline V lookup: CDR1 SEHNR, CDR2 FQNEAQ (reference sequence). The CDR3 sequence is 13 residues long. V shed 4 bases and J shed 2 bases, with 6 bases lying between them. This CDR3 is CASSSQGNQPQHF. CDR3 nucleotides: TGTGCCAGCAGCTCACAGGGCAATCAGCCCCAGCATTTT.

The chain combines TRBV25-1 with TRBJ2-6; D is ambiguous. The germline V gene has CDR1 MGHDK and CDR2 SYGVNS. V gave up 3 bases and J gave up 0 bases, with 3 bases separating them. This CDR3 has 14 amino acids. This chain's CDR3 is CASSDGSGANVLTF. In nucleotides, the CDR3 is TGTGCCAGCAGTGACGGCTCTGGGGCCAACGTCCTGACTTTC.

The V gene is TRBV15, the J gene TRBJ2-1; 8 positions agree with TRBD2. CDR3 size: 19 residues. Losses at the gene ends were 3 bases for V and 5 bases for J; bases not matched to a gene: 18. CDR1 is LNHNV, CDR2 YYDKDF, per germline (reference sequence). This chain's CDR3 is CATSRAGTRNWVRNNEQFF. The CDR3 nucleotides read TGTGCCACCAGCAGGGCCGGGACTAGGAACTGGGTAAGAAACAATGAGCAGTTCTTC.